Listed below are T cell receptor beta chains from one sample, sequenced in a study of blood T cells in healthy people across ages. One entry per CDR3 protein results from TCRdb running MiXCR on the 5' RACE reads. The table includes over a million distinct CDR3 sequences, 35% to 55% detected once. The specimen was blood. The receptors stem from a woman aged 55-69 years in good health. The CDR3 runs from the conserved cysteine through the conserved F or W. D genes are given only for firm matches. Size is omitted from some rows. Given values are once, few, many or a class for expanded clones.

>-|few|TRBJ2-4|TRBV5-6
TGTGCCAGCAGCTCGGGACATAATCGACGAGCCCCTGAAAACATTCAGTACTTC
CASSSGHNRRAPENIQYF
>-|-|TRBJ2-1|TRBV15
TGTGCCACCAGCAGAGTACGAGGGAGCTCCTACAATGAGCAGTTCTTC
CATSRVRGSSYNEQFF
>-|many|TRBJ2-2|TRBV2
TGTGCCAGCAGCCCTCCGAACACCGGGGAGCTGTTTTTT
CASSPPNTGELFF
>TRBD2|-|TRBJ2-1|TRBV5-1
TGCGCCAGCAGCTTGTCGCTAGCGGGAAGGGGTGAGCAGTTCTTC
CASSLSLAGRGEQFF
>-|-|TRBJ2-7|TRBV10-3
TGTGCCATCAGTGAAACGTACGAGCAGTACTTC
CAISETYEQYF
>TRBD1|-|TRBJ1-2|TRBV6-2/TRBV6-3
TGTGCCAGCAGTTACCCAGGACAGGGGGTAGTCTATGGCTACACCTTC
CASSYPGQGVVYGYTF
>-|-|TRBJ2-3|TRBV21-1
TGTGCCAGCAGCTCTAAAGGGGGACTAGCGGGGTCCACAGATACGCAGTATTTT
CASSSKGGLAGSTDTQYF
>-|few|TRBJ2-6|TRBV6-5
TGTGCCAGCAGTTACGGGGACGCCAGCTCTGGGGCCAACGTCCTGACTTTC
CASSYGDASSGANVLTF
>TRBD2|-|TRBJ2-3|TRBV14
TGTGCCAGCAGTTTACTAGCGGCCCTCACAGATACGCAGTATTTT
CASSLLAALTDTQYF
>-|few|TRBJ1-2|TRBV6-2/TRBV6-3
TGTGCCAGCAGCCAGCCGGGTGGCTACACCTTC
CASSQPGGYTF
>-|-|TRBJ2-3|TRBV6-2/TRBV6-3
TGTGCCACCCGAGAGTTTAGAGATACGCAGTATTTT
CATREFRDTQYF
>TRBD2|-|TRBJ2-1|TRBV7-9
TGTGCCAGCAGCTTTAGCGGGACTTCTAGAGGGGAGCAGTTCTTC
CASSFSGTSRGEQFF
>-|many|TRBJ2-5|TRBV20-1
TGCAGTGCTAGTGATGTTTGGGAGACCCAGTACTTC
CSASDVWETQYF
>-|few|TRBJ2-1|TRBV20-1
TGCAGTGCTAGGAAAGGTTATGAGCAGTTCTTC
CSARKGYEQFF
>-|-|TRBJ2-5|TRBV20-1
TGCAGTGCCAAAAAAGGCCTCGAGGGCCTAGAGACCCAGTACTTC
CSAKKGLEGLETQYF
>-|-|TRBJ1-2|TRBV4-2
TGTGCCAGCAGCCAAGTTCTGAACAGACATGGCTACACCTTC
CASSQVLNRHGYTF
>TRBD2|-|TRBJ2-5|TRBV7-9
TGTGCCAGCAGCTCCGGGACTAGCGGGGTGATCCAAGAGACCCAGTACTTC
CASSSGTSGVIQETQYF
>TRBD1|few|TRBJ1-5|TRBV2
TGTGCCAGCGGGATTGACAGGGGCGGTCAGCCCCAGCATTTT
CASGIDRGGQPQHF
>-|-|TRBJ2-1|TRBV5-1
TGCGCCAGCAGCTTGCATGGGCCTAATGAGCAGTTCTTC
CASSLHGPNEQFF
>-|-|TRBJ2-1|TRBV6-5
TGTGCCAGCAGTTACGAGGGCAGGGATGGGGAAGACCACTACGGTGAGCAGTTCTTC
CASSYEGRDGEDHYGEQFF
>TRBD2|few|TRBJ2-1|TRBV20-1
TGCAGTGCTCCCCTAGCGGGAGAATGGAATGAGCAGTTCTTC
CSAPLAGEWNEQFF
>TRBD1|-|TRBJ2-7|TRBV30
TGTGCCTGCCCGGGACAGGGTAGCTACGAGCAGTACTTC
CACPGQGSYEQYF
>-|-|TRBJ1-4|TRBV7-9
TGTGCCAGCAGCTTAGTTGCGGGGGCGTCGGATGAAAAACTGTTTTTT
CASSLVAGASDEKLFF
>-|few|TRBJ1-2|TRBV20-1
TGCAGTGCTACCCCTGTGAGGGGCCGAGGGGGCTACACCTTC
CSATPVRGRGGYTF
>-|-|TRBJ1-4|TRBV6-2/TRBV6-3
TGTGCCAGCAGTCAACAGCGCCCTAATGAAAAACTGTTTTTT
CASSQQRPNEKLFF
>TRBD2|few|TRBJ2-1|TRBV12-3/TRBV12-4
TGTGCCAGCAGTGCCAACCTAGCGGGGACCTACAATGAGCAGTTCTTC
CASSANLAGTYNEQFF
>TRBD2|-|TRBJ2-1|TRBV20-1
TGCAGTGCTTCGGCTAGCGGTTACAATGAGCAGTTCTTC
CSASASGYNEQFF
>TRBD2|-|TRBJ2-1|TRBV6-4
TGTGCCAGCAGTGAAAGTGCGGGAGGAGGGGATGAGCAGTTCTTC
CASSESAGGGDEQFF
>TRBD1|-|TRBJ2-1|TRBV24-1
TGTGCCACCAGTGATTTGCAAGGACAGGGATACAATGGGCAGTTCTTC
CATSDLQGQGYNGQFF
>-|-|TRBJ2-1|TRBV20-1
TGCAGTGCTGCGTGGGACAGCGGGGATGAGCAGTTCTTC
CSAAWDSGDEQFF
>TRBD2|-|TRBJ2-1|TRBV29-1
TGCAGCATAATAGCGGGAGGAGCCTACAATGAGCAGTTCTTC
CSIIAGGAYNEQFF
>-|few|TRBJ2-5|TRBV5-1
TGCGCCAGCAGCTTGCACCCCCAAGAGACCCAGTACTTC
CASSLHPQETQYF
>-|-|TRBJ1-3|TRBV29-1
TGCAGCGTTGTTTTAGGAGGCGGTGGAAACACCATATATTTT
CSVVLGGGGNTIYF
>TRBD2|-|TRBJ2-4|TRBV7-3
TGTGCCAGCAGCTTAAGACTAGCGGGAGCTAATGCAGAGCAGTACTTC
CASSLRLAGANAEQYF
>-|few|TRBJ2-5|TRBV12-3/TRBV12-4
TGTGCCAGCAGTTCTTACATGGACCAAGAGACCCAGTACTTC
CASSSYMDQETQYF
>-|-|TRBJ1-4|TRBV11-2
TGTGCCAGCAGCTTAAGGGGAAGTGAAAAACTGTTTTTT
CASSLRGSEKLFF
>-|few|TRBJ2-7|TRBV7-2
TGTGCCAGCACCCCGCAGATAGGGGAGCAGTACTTC
CASTPQIGEQYF
>-|-|TRBJ2-4|TRBV27
TGTGCCAGCAGTTACCGGCCGGGACGGAGCAAAAACATTCAGTACTTC
CASSYRPGRSKNIQYF
>TRBD2|once|TRBJ2-1|TRBV4-2
TGTGCCAGCAGCCAAGAGCGGCCTAGCGGGAACAATGAGCAGTTCTTC
CASSQERPSGNNEQFF
>TRBD1|-|TRBJ1-5|TRBV20-1
TGCAGTGCTAGAGATAGGAGGGGGCCCGTCAATCAGCCCCAGCATTTT
CSARDRRGPVNQPQHF
>-|many|TRBJ2-7|TRBV20-1
TGCAGTGCTAGTGAACCCTACGAGCAGTACTTC
CSASEPYEQYF
>-|-|TRBJ2-6|TRBV9
TGTGCCAGCAGCAGTGATAGCGGAGGCTCTGGGGCCAACGTCCTGACTTTC
CASSSDSGGSGANVLTF
>-|few|TRBJ2-5|TRBV6-5
TGTGCCAGCAGTTACTCACAGGGCCAAGAGACCCAGTACTTC
CASSYSQGQETQYF
>-|-|TRBJ2-4|TRBV12-3/TRBV12-4
TGTGCCAGCAGTTTAGTACGGACCCTTCGGGGGGACAATGAGCAGTACTTC
CASSLVRTLRGDNEQYF
>-|few|TRBJ2-1|TRBV11-2
TGTGCCAGCAGCTTAGACCCCGGTCGGCGGAACAATGAGCAGTTCTTC
CASSLDPGRRNNEQFF
>-|-|TRBJ2-1|TRBV29-1
TGCAGCGTTGAGGCACTAGTTGGGGAGCAGTTCTTC
CSVEALVGEQFF
>-|-|TRBJ2-5|TRBV20-1
TGCAGTGCTAGAGGTAGGCTCGGCGGGACCCAGTACTTC
CSARGRLGGTQYF
>-|once|TRBJ2-5|TRBV27
TGTGCCAGCAGTTCTTGGGGGGTAGGCCGGGAGACCCAGTACTTC
CASSSWGVGRETQYF
>TRBD1|once|TRBJ1-2|TRBV7-9
TGTGCCAGCAGCCTGGGACAGGGGCCCTATGGCGACACCTTC
CASSLGQGPYGDTF
>TRBD2|-|TRBJ2-7|TRBV28
TGTGCCAGCAGCTACCGACTAGCGGGAGGCTTCAACGAGCAGTACTTC
CASSYRLAGGFNEQYF
>TRBD1|-|TRBJ1-2|TRBV15
TGTGCCACCAGCAGAACAGGGGGCGGATATGGCTACACCTTC
CATSRTGGGYGYTF
>TRBD1|-|TRBJ2-4|TRBV6-1
TGTGCCAGCAGTGAACTACAGGGGGCCAAAAACATTCGGTACTTC
CASSELQGAKNIRYF
>-|few|TRBJ2-1|TRBV20-1
TGCAGTGCTAGAGACGTCCTCCGCCATGAGCAGTTCTTC
CSARDVLRHEQFF
>-|-|TRBJ1-5|TRBV28
TGTGCCAGCAGTCCCGCCCGGGGTGATCAGCCCCAGCATTTT
CASSPARGDQPQHF
>-|few|TRBJ1-1|TRBV12-3/TRBV12-4
TGTGCCAGCAGTTCACGGACAGTGAACACTGAAGCTTTCTTT
CASSSRTVNTEAFF
>TRBD2|once|TRBJ2-3|TRBV20-1
TGCAGTGCTAGAGTGTTAGCGGGAGGGCACTCAGATACGCAGTATTTT
CSARVLAGGHSDTQYF
>-|-|TRBJ1-1|TRBV27
TGTGCCAGCAGTCTTCAGACAGGCCCGGGGGGGAACACTGAAGCTTTCTTT
CASSLQTGPGGNTEAFF
>TRBD2|-|TRBJ2-1|TRBV5-1
TGCGCCAGCAGCTTAGGGACTAGCGGGTACTATGAGCAGTTCTTC
CASSLGTSGYYEQFF
>TRBD2|-|TRBJ2-1|TRBV28
TGTGCCAGCAGTGCTCCGGGACTAGAAAACAATGAGCAGTTCTTC
CASSAPGLENNEQFF
>-|-|TRBJ2-1|TRBV29-1
TGCAGCGTTGAAGATCAGGGGGACTACCGCTACAATGAGCAGTTCTTC
CSVEDQGDYRYNEQFF